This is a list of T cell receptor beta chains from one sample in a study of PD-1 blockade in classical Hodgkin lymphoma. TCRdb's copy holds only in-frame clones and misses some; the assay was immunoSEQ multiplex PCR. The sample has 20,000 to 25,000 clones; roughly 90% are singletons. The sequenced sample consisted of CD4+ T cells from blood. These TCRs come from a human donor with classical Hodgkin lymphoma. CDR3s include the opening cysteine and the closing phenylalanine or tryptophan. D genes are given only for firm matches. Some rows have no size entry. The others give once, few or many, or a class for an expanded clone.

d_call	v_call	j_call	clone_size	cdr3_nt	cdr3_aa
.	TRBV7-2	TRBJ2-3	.	TGTGCCAGCAGCTATACGTCCGCAGATACGCAGTATTTT	CASSYTSADTQYF
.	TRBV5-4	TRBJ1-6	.	TGTGCCAGCAGCTTGGCTTTGGCCCGTTCACCCCTCCACTTT	CASSLALARSPLHF
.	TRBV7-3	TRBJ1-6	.	TGTGCCAGCAGCTTAGGAGGTTTAAATTCACCCCTCCACTTT	CASSLGGLNSPLHF
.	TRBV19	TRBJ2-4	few	TGTGCCAGTAGTATCGCAGGGACGAACATTCAGTACTTC	CASSIAGTNIQYF
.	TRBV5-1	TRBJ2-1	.	TGCGCCAGCAGCGAAGACGTCGGGGACTCCTACAATGAGCAGTTCTTC	CASSEDVGDSYNEQFF
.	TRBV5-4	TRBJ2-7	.	TGTGCCAGCAGTCCAAGGGGGGCGCGTCCCTACGAGCAGTACTTC	CASSPRGARPYEQYF
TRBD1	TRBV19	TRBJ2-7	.	TGTGCCAGTAGTATAGGTCCAGGGGGATCGTTCGAGCAGTACTTC	CASSIGPGGSFEQYF
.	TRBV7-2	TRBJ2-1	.	TGTGCCAGCAGCTGGACCCCGTACAATGAGCAGTTCTTC	CASSWTPYNEQFF
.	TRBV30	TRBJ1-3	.	TGTGCCTGGAGGGGGAGTACGGCGGGGAACACCATATATTTT	CAWRGSTAGNTIYF
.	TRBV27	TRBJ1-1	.	TGTGCCAGCAGTTTCGGACGGTGGACTGAAGCTTTCTTT	CASSFGRWTEAFF
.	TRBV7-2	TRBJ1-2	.	TGTGCCAGCAGCCCAGGAGGAGGCGTCAGGGCGTACTATGGCTACACCTTC	CASSPGGGVRAYYGYTF
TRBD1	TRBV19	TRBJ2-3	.	TGTGCCAGTAGCCCGGGACAGGGGACAGATACGCAGTATTTT	CASSPGQGTDTQYF
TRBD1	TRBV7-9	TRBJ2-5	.	TGTGCCAGCAGCCCTAACTCGGACAGGGGAGAGACCCAGTACTTC	CASSPNSDRGETQYF
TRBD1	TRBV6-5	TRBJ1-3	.	TGTGCCAGCAGTGTAACAGGGGCCGGGGGCACCATATATTTT	CASSVTGAGGTIYF
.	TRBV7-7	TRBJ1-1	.	TGTGCCAGCAGCTTACACGAGAGGTCGAGAGCTTTCTTT	CASSLHERSRAFF
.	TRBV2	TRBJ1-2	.	TGTGCCAGCAGAGAACGGACTCCACCGGGGGGGTATGGCTACACCTTC	CASRERTPPGGYGYTF
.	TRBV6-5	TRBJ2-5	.	TGTGCCAGCAGTTACGCCTCAGGGGACGGAGAGACCCAGTACTTC	CASSYASGDGETQYF
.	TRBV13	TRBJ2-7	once	TGTGCCAGCAGCTTGACCCCCCTCTTGGGACAACCCGACTACGAGCAGTACTTC	CASSLTPLLGQPDYEQYF
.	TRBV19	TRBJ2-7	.	TGTGCCAGTAGTATTTGGGAGGAGGAGCAGTACTTC	CASSIWEEEQYF
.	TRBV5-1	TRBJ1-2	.	TGCGCCAGCAGCTTGAGTGGTTCGAGATATGGCTACACCTTC	CASSLSGSRYGYTF
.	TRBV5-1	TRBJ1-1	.	TGCGCCAGCAGCTTGGTAGGAGTCCCGAACACTGAAGCTTTCTTT	CASSLVGVPNTEAFF
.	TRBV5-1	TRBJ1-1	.	TGCGCCAGCAGCTCCGGACCCGGGTTGGGTGAAGCTTTCTTT	CASSSGPGLGEAFF
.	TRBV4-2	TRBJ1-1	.	TGTGCCAGCAGCCAAGTATTGGGGAACACTGAAGCTTTCTTT	CASSQVLGNTEAFF
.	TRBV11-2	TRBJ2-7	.	TGTGCCAGCACCCAGAACTACGAGCAGTACTTC	CASTQNYEQYF
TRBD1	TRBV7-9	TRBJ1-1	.	TGTGCCAGCAGCTTACGGGACAGGGCTGAGAGGACTGAAGCTTTCTTT	CASSLRDRAERTEAFF
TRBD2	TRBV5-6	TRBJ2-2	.	TGTGCCAGCAGCTTTACTAGCGGGACTACCGGGGAGCTGTTTTTT	CASSFTSGTTGELFF
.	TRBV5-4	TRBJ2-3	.	TGTGCCAGCAGGCACGGAGGGGACTCCACAGATACGCAGTATTTT	CASRHGGDSTDTQYF
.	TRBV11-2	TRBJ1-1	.	TGTGCCAGCAGCTTAGCAACGAACACTGAAGCTTTCTTT	CASSLATNTEAFF
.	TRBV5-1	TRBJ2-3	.	TGCGCCAGCAGCATGACAGGATACACAGATACGCAGTATTTT	CASSMTGYTDTQYF
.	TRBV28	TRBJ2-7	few	TGTGCCAGCAGTTCTTCCTACGAGCAGTACTTC	CASSSSYEQYF
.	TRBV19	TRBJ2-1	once	TGTGCCAGTAGTATAGTGGTCAGAGCGGGCAATGAGCAGTTCTTC	CASSIVVRAGNEQFF
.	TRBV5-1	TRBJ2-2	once	TGCGCCAGCAGCTCCCACGCTGGGGGGATCGGGGAGCTGTTTTTT	CASSSHAGGIGELFF
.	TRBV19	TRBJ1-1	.	TGTGCCAGTAGGCAGAGGAAGAGCACTGAAGCTTTCTTT	CASRQRKSTEAFF
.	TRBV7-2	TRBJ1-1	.	TGTGCCAGCAGCTTGAGGGGGAACACTGAAGCTTTCTTT	CASSLRGNTEAFF
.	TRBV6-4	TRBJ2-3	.	TGTGCCAGCAGTGTGTCCGGGAGCACAGATACGCAGTATTTT	CASSVSGSTDTQYF
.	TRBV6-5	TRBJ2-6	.	TGTGCCAGCAGTTACGAGGGCTCTGGGGCCAACGTCCTGACTTTC	CASSYEGSGANVLTF
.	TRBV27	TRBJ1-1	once	TGTGCCAGCAGTCGTTTAGGGGGTGTGGGCGCTGAAGCTTTCTTT	CASSRLGGVGAEAFF
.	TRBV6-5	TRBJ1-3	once	TGTGCCAGCCGGCCCGGCTCTGGAAACACCATATATTTT	CASRPGSGNTIYF
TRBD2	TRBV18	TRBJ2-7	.	TGTGCCAGCTCCCTAACTAGCGGCGAGCAGTACTTC	CASSLTSGEQYF
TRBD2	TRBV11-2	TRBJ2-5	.	TGTGCCAGCAGCTTAGAGGGGAGGGAGCAAGAGACCCAGTACTTC	CASSLEGREQETQYF
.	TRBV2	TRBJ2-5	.	TGTGCCAGCAGTGAAGACAAAGAGACCCAGTACTTC	CASSEDKETQYF
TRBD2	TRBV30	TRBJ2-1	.	TGTGCCTCCTTAGCGGGCTACAATGAGCAGTTCTTC	CASLAGYNEQFF
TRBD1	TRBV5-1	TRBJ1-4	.	TGCGCCAGCAGACAACAGGGGATTAATGAAAAACTGTTTTTT	CASRQQGINEKLFF
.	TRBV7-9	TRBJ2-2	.	TGTGCCAGCAGCCTTGGGACCGTCACCGGGGAGCTGTTTTTT	CASSLGTVTGELFF
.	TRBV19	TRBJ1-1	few	TGTGCCAGTAGTGGTGGCAGCTCACGACGTATGAACACTGAAGCTTTCTTT	CASSGGSSRRMNTEAFF
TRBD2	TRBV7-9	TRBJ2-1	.	TGTGCCAGCAGCTTCCCCGGGACTAGCGGGATGAGATACAATGAGCAGTTCTTC	CASSFPGTSGMRYNEQFF
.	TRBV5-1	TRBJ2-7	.	TGCGCCAGCAGTCGTACTATTGGGTCAAGGTACGAGCAGTACTTC	CASSRTIGSRYEQYF
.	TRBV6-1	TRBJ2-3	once	TGTGCCAGCAGTGCCCGGAGGCTAATCGATGATACGCAGTATTTT	CASSARRLIDDTQYF
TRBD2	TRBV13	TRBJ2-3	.	TGTGCCAGCAGCGCCCAGACTAGCGGTCTCACAGATACGCAGTATTTT	CASSAQTSGLTDTQYF
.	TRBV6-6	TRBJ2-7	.	TGTGCCAGCAGTTACTCTGAGGGCCTAAGCTCCTACGAGCAGTACTTC	CASSYSEGLSSYEQYF
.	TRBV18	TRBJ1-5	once	TGTGCCAGCTCCGAAACTTGGCAGAGGGACCAGCCCCAGCATTTT	CASSETWQRDQPQHF
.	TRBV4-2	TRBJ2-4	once	TGTGCCAGCAGCCAAGTGGTAGTGGGTTCCAAAAACATTCAGTACTTC	CASSQVVVGSKNIQYF
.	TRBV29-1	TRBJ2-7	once	TGCAGCGTTCGGGACCCTTACGAGCAGTACTTC	CSVRDPYEQYF
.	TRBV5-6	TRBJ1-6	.	TGTGCCAGCAGCTTGGGCCCAGGGTGGGAATCACCCCTCCACTTT	CASSLGPGWESPLHF
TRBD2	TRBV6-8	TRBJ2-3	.	TGTGCCAGCCCCGGACTAGCGGGGACCTTCACAGATACGCAGTATTTT	CASPGLAGTFTDTQYF
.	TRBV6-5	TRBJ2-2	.	TGTGCCAGCAGTTACGGAGGGAACACCGGGGAGCTGTTTTTT	CASSYGGNTGELFF
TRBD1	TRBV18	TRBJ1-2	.	TGTGCCAGCTCAGAGAGACAGGGGGCTCTGGCTAACTATGGCTACACCTTC	CASSERQGALANYGYTF
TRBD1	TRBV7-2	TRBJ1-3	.	TGTGCCAGCAGACGCACAGGGGGCGAGGGAAACACCATATATTTT	CASRRTGGEGNTIYF